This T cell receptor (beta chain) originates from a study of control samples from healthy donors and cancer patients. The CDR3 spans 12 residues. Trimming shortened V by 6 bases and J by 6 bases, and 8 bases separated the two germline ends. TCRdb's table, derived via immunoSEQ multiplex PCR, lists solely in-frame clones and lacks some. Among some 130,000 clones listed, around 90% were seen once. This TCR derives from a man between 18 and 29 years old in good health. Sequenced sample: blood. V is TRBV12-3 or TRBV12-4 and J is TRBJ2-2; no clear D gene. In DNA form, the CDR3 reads TGTGCCAGCAGCTTTGGGGCCGGGGAGCTGTTTTTT. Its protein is CASSFGAGELFF.